The clone carrying this TCR beta chain has only a few counts. The antigen is undetermined. This specimen belongs to a study of post-analysis software for immune sequencing data. Overall study: Secondary progressive, relapsing-remitting and progressive-relapsing multiple sclerosis were among the included disease courses.

Study-level findings and limits: Comparison with controls showed significantly lower normalized Chao1 diversity in multiple sclerosis patients. With TRBV5-6, TRBV5-1 and TRBV20-1 included, about five TRBV segments were more frequent in patients than in controls. Clustering by F measure revealed strong co-clustering among samples prepared together in one batch.

CDR3 length equals 14 residues. Germline V gene sequence: CDR1 LGHNA, CDR2 YNFKEQ. The ends were cut back, 8 bases at V and 6 bases at J, with 18 bases in the middle. The library was made from cDNA and included unique molecular identifiers. T cells, roughly 0.85 to 10 million of them, yielded approximately 500,000 cDNA molecules. MiXCR was run by TCRdb on the PCR reads, yielding one entry per CDR3 protein. Among 650,000 to 900,000 distinct CDR3 sequences listed, just over 45% were seen once. The TCR was taken from a girl aged 5-17 years with multiple sclerosis. The V gene is TRBV4-2, the J gene TRBJ2-3; maybe TRBD1 (6 bases). The specimen was blood. Written as DNA, the CDR3 is TGTGCCAGCGGTAGGGGGAGTGAAGGTGATACGCAGTATTTT. It yields the protein CASGRGSEGDTQYF.